This T cell receptor (beta chain) was identified in a study of CD8 T cells in ankylosing spondylitis. V shed 5 bases and J 9 bases; nucleotides not matched to a gene: 15. The CDR3 sequence is 16 residues long. Germline V gene sequence: CDR1 MNHEY, CDR2 SMNVEV (reference sequence). Each CDR3 protein gets one entry after TCRdb re-called the 5' RACE reads with MiXCR. The data hold roughly 250,000 distinct CDR3 sequences, with roughly a tenth observed a single time. V usage is TRBV27 and J usage is TRBJ2-1, with 8 bases fitting TRBD1. The sequence was collected from a male donor with ankylosing spondylitis or in good health (not recorded which). Material for sequencing was blood, either unsorted or a sorted T cell fraction (not recorded which). CDR3 coding DNA: TGTGCCAGCAGTGCCCTAGAGGGGACAGGCCTCTTTGAGCAGTTCTTC. Amino acids: CASSALEGTGLFEQFF.